This record looks at one TCR beta chain sequence and its context. The data belong to a study of PD-L1 blockade in urothelial cancer. V was shortened by 1 base and J by 9 bases, with 10 bases between the two germline ends. From germline, CDR1 is SGHVS and CDR2 FQNEAQ. This CDR3 has 13 amino acids. Measured with immunoSEQ multiplex PCR; TCRdb has only the in-frame clones, and not every one. Found here are roughly 87,000 clones, roughly 90% of them singletons; the top ten hold roughly 0.99%. Indicated time point: pretreatment peripheral blood. The chain employs TRBV7-8 and TRBJ2-1; D unresolved. The receptor was isolated from an elderly woman with urothelial cancer. Sequenced here: PBMCs, sampled around atezolizumab (anti-PD-L1) treatment. The chain's CDR3 is CASSLGVRGEQFF. DNA of the CDR3: TGTGCCAGCAGCTTAGGGGTTAGAGGTGAGCAGTTCTTC.